The entry below describes one T cell receptor (beta chain). Its antigen is currently not known. Per-base qualities were not stored, and no clone one base away is much larger. To sequence the TCRbeta CDR3 region, genomic DNA was isolated from the sorted cells. The immunoSEQ Assay was used to sequence the TCRbeta CDR3 regions. TCRdb stores this immuneACCESS table with in-frame sequences only. Part of the clones is absent; in the studies checked, under half of the shortfall reflects unresolved V genes, and no reason is known for the rest. The sample table contains some 50,000 clones; only one count was recorded for around 90% of them. Less than 5.5% of the sample is in the top ten clones. Patients with a history of autoimmune disease or receiving systemic immunosuppression were excluded from the trial. Peripheral blood for TCR sequencing was collected from all dose cohorts at baseline, on cycle 4 day 1, and on cycle 7 day 1. Samples came from an open-label, multicenter, first-in-human phase I dose-escalation trial of ivuxolimab. Adults with locally advanced or metastatic head and neck squamous cell, hepatocellular, melanoma or renal cell carcinoma were enrolled in the trial. Before TCR sequencing, CD4+ T cells and CD8+ T cells were sorted from peripheral blood as separate populations.

These data are taken from a study of OX40 agonist ivuxolimab in advanced cancers. About the full investigation: Ivuxolimab was a fully human IgG2 agonistic monoclonal antibody targeting the costimulatory receptor OX40 (CD134). Intravenous ivuxolimab was administered to patients every 2 weeks at six dose levels: 0.01, 0.1, 0.3, 1.5, 3 and 10 mg/kg. Of the approximately 54 patients in dose escalation, about 20 had hepatocellular carcinoma, some 15 had melanoma, 9 had renal cell carcinoma and 9 had head and neck cancer. A male proportion of roughly 80% and a mean age of approximately 62 years, ranging from 23 to 79, were recorded for the dose-escalation cohort. Prior anti-PD-1, anti-PD-L1 or anti-CTLA-4 therapy was permitted, and checkpoint inhibitors had been received by less than 45% of dose-escalation patients. Partial responses occurred in three dose-escalation patients, of whom one had hepatocellular carcinoma and two had cutaneous melanoma. The point of sequencing TCRbeta in the periphery was to test whether ivuxolimab changed TCR sequence diversity and drove clonal T-cell expansion. The monotherapy dose-escalation portion (N of about 57 patients) of the phase I ivuxolimab trial is reported in the paper.

The research as a whole found: After ivuxolimab, CD8+ T cells had more expanded clones than CD4+ T cells on average. Low levels of normalized T-cell clonal expansion were also shown by some nonresponding patients. The antigen specificity of the clonally expanded peripheral T cells was not determined. At doses of 0.1 to 3.0 mg/kg, clonal expansion of both CD4+ and CD8+ T cells in blood was seen between baseline and week 6. In the 0.1-3.0 mg/kg groups, partial responders had among the lowest normalized peripheral clonal expansion, particularly in CD8+ T cells.

The specimen was CD4+ or CD8+ T cells sorted from blood, collected in a trial of the OX40 agonist ivuxolimab. This clonotype originated in an adult with an advanced solid tumor such as melanoma, head and neck, liver or kidney cancer.

The DNA sequence follows: TGTGCCAGCAAGTTGGGTAGCGGGAGCGGAGATACGCAGTATTTT. Its translation is CASKLGSGSGDTQYF. The rearranged segments are TRBV9 and TRBJ2-3; 9 bases in between match TRBD2. At the junction V is shortened by 6 bases and J by 5 bases; bases outside the gene matches: 10. The germline V gene yields SGDLS for CDR1 and YYNGEE for CDR2. The CDR3 sequence holds 15 residues, the cysteine and phenylalanine included. CDR3 DNA only is kept here, 45 bases in frame from base 1.